This TCR beta chain was retrieved from a study of blood T cell repertoires in COVID-19. Across the study: The United States, Italy and Spain supplied acute and convalescent COVID-19 samples.

Ages ranged from about 18 to 100 years, with residence in 24 US areas. Grouping used clinical history reported by participants in a survey and questionnaire. Trimming took off 3 bases at V and 2 bases at J, with 7 bases between the two ends. This CDR3 contains 13 residues. The table came from immunoSEQ multiplex PCR; TCRdb's copy has only in-frame clones and leaves some out. The table lists approximately 350,000 clones, roughly 90% of them singletons. This TCR was sampled from a woman aged 25 to 39 who had recovered from COVID-19. This rearrangement joins TRBV12-3 or TRBV12-4 to TRBJ1-1, with D perhaps TRBD1 (6 bases). Source material: PBMCs or T cells enriched from blood (not recorded which). The CDR3 sequence: CASSFGTNTEAFF. CDR3 DNA: TGTGCCAGCAGTTTCGGGACAAACACTGAAGCTTTCTTT.